The 30 T cell receptor beta chains below come from one sample, sequenced in a study of shared clonotypes between healthy human individuals. Selected positively for CCR7 and CD45RO-negative, naive CD8 cells excluded terminally differentiated effector memory CD45RA+ cells. Clones were sequenced by immunoSEQ multiplex PCR, and TCRdb holds only the in-frame ones, with some missing. The table includes more than 600,000 clones, about 90% detected once. The material sequenced was naive CD8+ T cells sorted from blood. The source is a man between 25 and 39 years old in good health.

The chain uses TRBV4-3 and TRBJ2-2; D may be TRBD1 (5 bases). CDR3 length equals 16 residues. The V end was cut by 4 bases, the J end by 3 bases, with 15 bases between. In germline, CDR1 is LGHNA, CDR2 YSLEER. Here the CDR3 DNA reads TGCGCCAGCAGCCCCCGGCTTGGGGCCGACACCGGGGAGCTGTTTTTT. Protein sequence: CASSPRLGADTGELFF.

The chain combines TRBV25-1 with TRBJ1-2; a weak D match, TRBD1 (5 bases). This CDR3 has 13 amino acids. Between the trimmed V and J ends, which lost 5 bases and 6 bases, there was a span of 13 bases. Germline V gene data show CDR1 as MGHDK and CDR2 as SYGVNS. CDR3 sequence reads: CASSWGEKNGYTF. The CDR3 nucleotides read TGTGCCAGCAGTTGGGGGGAAAAAAATGGCTACACCTTC.

This clone was recorded only once. The chain carries TRBV6-1 and TRBJ1-2; D is uncertain. CDR3 length: 14 amino acids. The germline V gene encodes CDR1 MNHNS and CDR2 SASEGT. V dropped 7 bases and J dropped 8 bases, with 20 bases sitting between them. The CDR3, as DNA: TGTGCCAGCAAAGAAGTCTTGTTCGTCGGGGGCTACACCTTC. It specifies CASKEVLFVGGYTF.

V and J are TRBV21-1 and TRBJ2-1. TRBV21-1 is shown as a pseudogene. This CDR3 contains 15 residues. The CDR3 DNA follows: TGTGCCAGCAGCTTTCCGGGACCACAATACAATGAGCAGTTCTTC. It specifies CASSFPGPQYNEQFF.

The chain recombines TRBV5-6 with TRBJ2-5, with D possibly matching TRBD1 (6 bases). Germline CDR1 reads SGHDT; CDR2 reads YYEEEE. The germline V and J ends were trimmed by 3 bases and 3 bases, with 21 bases remaining between them. The CDR3 spans 17 residues. The CDR3 region has the DNA TGTGCCAGCAGCTCGTCAGGGGCAAGCCCGTGGAAAGAGACCCAGTACTTC. This gives the protein CASSSSGASPWKETQYF.

The CDR3 DNA sequence: TGTGCCATTCGAGGGGGACAGGGGGAGAACACCGGGGAGCTGTTTTTT. Translating gives CAIRGGQGENTGELFF. The V call is TRBV10-3, the J call TRBJ2-2, with 11 positions matching TRBD1. Trimming at V came to 9 bases and at J to 1 base, leaving 7 bases not matched to a gene. Germline CDR1 and CDR2: ENHRY and SYGVKD. This CDR3 has 16 amino acids.

The chain carries TRBV12-5 and TRBJ2-1, with 10 bases fitting TRBD2. This CDR3 is built from 17 residues. V dropped 0 bases and J dropped 7; count of bases not matched to a gene: 9. CDR1 and CDR2 from the germline V gene are LGHNT and FRNRAP. The CDR3 sequence is CASGLVSPSGSINEQFF. CDR3 nucleotide sequence: TGTGCTAGTGGTTTGGTGAGTCCTAGCGGGAGCATTAATGAGCAGTTCTTC.

This rearrangement joins TRBV7-5 to TRBJ2-7; the table's D call TRBD1 went unverified against the DNA. TRBV7-5 is shown as a pseudogene. The CDR3 is 18 amino acids. Here the CDR3 reads CARSLTSTTPIPRGEQYF. The DNA for the CDR3 is TGTGCCAGAAGCTTAACTAGCACCACACCCATCCCCAGGGGGGAGCAGTACTTC.

The chain has TRBV30 and TRBJ2-1, with 7 bases lining up with TRBD2. Unmatched junction bases numbered 5, after V lost 5 bases and J lost 7 bases. Germline lookup yields CDR1 GTSNPN and CDR2 SVGIG (reference sequence). The CDR3 has 12 amino acids. CDR3 loop: CAWGLEGNEQFF. The DNA for the CDR3 is TGTGCCTGGGGACTAGAGGGTAATGAGCAGTTCTTC.

The V call is TRBV4-1, the J call TRBJ2-2; D is unresolved. The CDR3 loop spans 14 amino acids. Trimming took off 2 bases at V and 4 bases at J, with 8 bases between the two ends. The germline CDR1 and CDR2 sequences are MGHRA and YSYEKL. The CDR3 DNA is TGCGCCAGCAGCCAAAGGGTCGGCACCGGGGAGCTGTTTTTT. As protein: CASSQRVGTGELFF.

The chain carries TRBV15 and TRBJ2-7; TRBD2 matches 7 bases. Germline values: CDR1 LNHNV, CDR2 YYDKDF (reference sequence). V lost 1 base, J lost 0 bases, and 3 bases stayed unmatched. The CDR3 runs 15 residues. Here the CDR3 DNA reads TGTGCCACCAGCAGAGGTGCTAGCGGCTCCTACGAGCAGTACTTC. It yields the protein CATSRGASGSYEQYF. Drawing the rest from reference TRBV15 and TRBJ2-7, the complete variable domain is DAMVIQNPRYQVTQFGKPVTLSCSQTLNHNVMYWYQQKSSQAPKLLFHYYDKDFNNEADTPDNFQSRRPNTSFCFLDIRSPGLGDTAMYLCATSRGASGSYEQYFGPGTRLTVT.

This chain joins TRBV27 and TRBJ1-1, with a possible D match to TRBD1 (5 bases). CDR1 and CDR2 from the germline V gene are MNHEY and SMNVEV (reference sequence). The CDR3 is 14 residues long. V was clipped by 6 bases and J by 10 bases, with 21 bases between them. The DNA of the CDR3 is TGTGCCAGCAGGCCAACCGGGACCTTTGTGGGAGCTTTCTTT. As protein: CASRPTGTFVGAFF.

The chain carries TRBV7-9 and TRBJ2-7, with 7 positions matching TRBD1. This CDR3 is built from 13 residues. The J segment lost 7 bases and the V segment lost 4 bases, leaving 7 bases of the junction unmatched. The V gene's germline CDR1 is SEHNR and CDR2 FQNEAQ (reference sequence). CDR3 region: CASSSRQGWEQYF. CDR3 DNA sequence: TGTGCCAGCAGCTCCAGACAGGGCTGGGAGCAGTACTTC. Looking up the rest from reference TRBV7-9 and TRBJ2-7 gives the full variable domain: DTGVSQNPRHKITKRGQNVTFRCDPISEHNRLYWYRQTLGQGPEFLTYFQNEAQLEKSRLLSDRFSAERPKGSFSTLEIQRTEQGDSAMYLCASSSRQGWEQYFGPGTRLTVT.

The CDR3 loop is CASSAHSRTGALHPQHF. The CDR3 nucleotides are TGTGCCAGCAGCGCGCATTCTCGGACAGGGGCCCTCCATCCCCAGCATTTT. This chain uses TRBV9 with TRBJ1-5; 9 positions agree with TRBD1. V was pared by 3 bases and J by 10 bases, with 17 bases of the junction left unmatched. The CDR3 runs 17 residues. The germline CDR1 and CDR2 sequences are SGDLS and YYNGEE.

The V call is TRBV5-6, the J call TRBJ2-2; 12 bases map to TRBD2. CDR3 length: 16 amino acids. Trimming cost V 4 bases and J 4 bases; bases outside gene matches: 5. Germline assignment: CDR1 SGHDT and CDR2 YYEEEE. The DNA of the CDR3 is TGTGCCAGCAGCGCGACTAGCGGGAGTGGCACCGGGGAGCTGTTTTTT. Amino acids: CASSATSGSGTGELFF.

The genes are TRBV27 and TRBJ2-3; 12 nucleotides align to TRBD2. Losses at the gene ends were 6 bases for V and 1 base for J; bases not matched to a gene: 8. CDR3 size: 17 residues. The germline CDR1 and CDR2 sequences are MNHEY and SMNVEV (reference sequence). In DNA form, the CDR3 reads TGTGCCAGCAGCTGGACTAGCGGGGACGGGGGCACAGATACGCAGTATTTT. This encodes CASSWTSGDGGTDTQYF.

The rearrangement uses TRBV10-3 and TRBJ2-1; no firm D call. The CDR3 contains 11 residues. Germline assignment: CDR1 ENHRY and CDR2 SYGVKD. Between the trimmed V and J ends, which lost 10 bases and 7 bases, there was a span of 11 bases. The CDR3 here is CATGTENEQFF. The DNA for the CDR3 is TGTGCCACCGGTACGGAAAATGAGCAGTTCTTC.

The V gene is TRBV4-1, the J gene TRBJ2-1, with 7 bases fitting TRBD2. V was pared by 4 bases and J by 4 bases, with 13 bases of the junction left unmatched. Germline values: CDR1 MGHRA, CDR2 YSYEKL. This CDR3 has 17 amino acids. Here the CDR3 reads CASSPDPGLAVYNEQFF. In DNA, the CDR3 is TGCGCCAGCAGCCCAGATCCAGGCCTAGCGGTTTACAATGAGCAGTTCTTC.

This chain uses TRBV10-3 with TRBJ1-1, with 7 bases lining up with TRBD1. The germline V gene has CDR1 ENHRY and CDR2 SYGVKD. The CDR3 length is 12 residues. V shed 6 bases and J 3 bases; nucleotides not matched to a gene: 1. CDR3 residues: CAIRGTDTEAFF. CDR3 DNA: TGTGCCATCAGAGGGACAGACACTGAAGCTTTCTTT.

The V gene is TRBV28, the J gene TRBJ1-1; D gene uncertain. With 3 bases removed from V and 1 base from J, the gap between germline ends came to 9 bases. CDR1 is MDHEN and CDR2 is SYDVKM in the germline V gene. There are 14 residues in the CDR3. The CDR3 loop is CASSLMGRNTEAFF. CDR3 nucleotides: TGTGCCAGCAGTTTGATGGGCAGGAACACTGAAGCTTTCTTT.

The chain employs TRBV7-9 and TRBJ2-5; no firm D call. Germline V lookup: CDR1 SEHNR, CDR2 FQNEAQ (reference sequence). V lost 5 bases to trimming and J lost 4 bases, with 8 bases between them. This CDR3 spans 12 amino acids. The CDR3 DNA sequence: TGTGCCAGCAGCCCTATCACAGAGACCCAGTACTTC. Protein sequence: CASSPITETQYF.

The V and J genes are TRBV19 and TRBJ1-1, with a tentative D call TRBD1 (5 bases). Germline V gives CDR1 LNHDA, CDR2 SQIVND (reference sequence). The CDR3 runs 13 residues. V was pared by 6 bases and J by 4 bases, with 12 bases between. CDR3: CASSPGGITEAFF. The CDR3 DNA follows: TGTGCCAGTAGCCCGGGGGGGATCACTGAAGCTTTCTTT.

The V gene is TRBV7-9, the J gene TRBJ2-7; no reliable D call. This CDR3 contains 16 residues. V gave up 5 bases and J gave up 2 bases, with 19 bases separating them. Germline CDR1 SEHNR, CDR2 FQNEAQ (reference sequence). CDR3 coding DNA: TGTGCCAGCAGCACCCCAAGCTGGGGTTCCCCCTACGAGCAGTACTTC. This codes for CASSTPSWGSPYEQYF.

The chain employs TRBV9 and TRBJ2-1; 9 bases are shared with TRBD2. The CDR3 spans 15 residues. CDR1 and CDR2 from the germline V gene are SGDLS and YYNGEE. Trimming at V came to 3 bases and at J to 8 bases, leaving 9 bases not matched to a gene. The CDR3 loop is CASSARREGPDEQFF. The CDR3 DNA follows: TGTGCCAGCAGCGCCCGGCGGGAGGGCCCAGATGAGCAGTTCTTC.

The rearrangement joins TRBV7-9 to TRBJ2-2, with D maybe TRBD2 (6 bases). This CDR3 region has 17 residues. Deletions cut 5 bases from V and 7 bases from J, with 23 bases between. Germline V gene data show CDR1 as SEHNR and CDR2 as FQNEAQ (reference sequence). CDR3 in DNA: TGTGCCAGCAGCCGCGTGGGGGGAGAAGCCCTTCACGGGGAGCTGTTTTTT. Encoded protein: CASSRVGGEALHGELFF.

The chain uses TRBV27 and TRBJ2-3; TRBD2 matches 11 bases. Germline V gives CDR1 MNHEY, CDR2 SMNVEV (reference sequence). V dropped 8 bases and J dropped 6; count of bases not matched to a gene: 13. This CDR3 contains 16 residues. The CDR3 here is CASGSSPSGRTDTQYF. The CDR3 bases are TGTGCCAGCGGAAGCTCCCCTAGCGGGAGGACCGATACGCAGTATTTT.

This chain links TRBV10-2 with TRBJ2-2; 8 positions agree with TRBD2. The CDR3 runs 14 residues. With 6 bases clipped from V and 4 bases from J, the junction kept 4 bases outside the gene matches. In germline, CDR1 is WSHSY, CDR2 SAAADI. For the CDR3, the DNA is TGCGCCAGCAGGACTAGCGCCATCACCGGGGAGCTGTTTTTT. This gives the protein CASRTSAITGELFF.

This clone was seen only once. V gene TRBV4-2 combines with J gene TRBJ2-7; 10 nucleotides agree with TRBD2. Germline CDR1 and CDR2: LGHNA and YNFKEQ. The CDR3 length is 18 residues. Trimming at V came to 0 bases and at J to 3 bases, leaving 11 bases not matched to a gene. CDR3 sequence reads: CASSQDKIEREGLYEQYF. The CDR3 region has the DNA TGTGCCAGCAGCCAAGATAAGATTGAGCGGGAGGGCCTCTACGAGCAGTACTTC.

This sequence joins TRBV6-6 and TRBJ2-1, with D uncertain. The CDR3 runs 16 residues. Trimming stripped 7 bases from V and 0 bases from J, with 16 bases between. Per the germline V gene, CDR1 is MNHNY and CDR2 is SVGAGI (reference sequence). The CDR3 coding sequence is TGTGCCAGCACCCCTAGGACGCAAAGCTCCTACAATGAGCAGTTCTTC. This codes for CASTPRTQSSYNEQFF.

The gene calls are TRBV19 and TRBJ2-2; TRBD2 agrees at 11 bases. Looked up from germline, CDR1 is LNHDA and CDR2 is SQIVND (reference sequence). The CDR3 totals 15 residues. The V gene end was trimmed by 7 bases and the J gene end by 6 bases; junction bases not matched to a gene: 7. This chain's CDR3 is CASNIIAGGSGELFF. The CDR3 DNA sequence: TGTGCCAGTAACATTATAGCGGGAGGGTCCGGGGAGCTGTTTTTT.